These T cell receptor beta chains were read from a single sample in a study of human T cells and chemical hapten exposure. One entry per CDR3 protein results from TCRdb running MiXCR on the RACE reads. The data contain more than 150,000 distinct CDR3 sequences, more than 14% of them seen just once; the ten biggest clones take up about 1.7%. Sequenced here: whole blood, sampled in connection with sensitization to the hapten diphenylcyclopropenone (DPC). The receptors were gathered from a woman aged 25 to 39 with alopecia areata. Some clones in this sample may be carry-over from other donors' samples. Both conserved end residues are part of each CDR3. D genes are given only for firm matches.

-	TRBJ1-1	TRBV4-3	CASSQAGMNTEAFF
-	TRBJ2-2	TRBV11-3	CASSLVTANTGELFF
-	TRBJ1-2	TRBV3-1	CASSPPSKYGYTF
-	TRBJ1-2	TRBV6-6	CASGAQVDNYGYTF
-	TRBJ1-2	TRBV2	CASSELGANNNYGYTF
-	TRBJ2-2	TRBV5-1	CASSFRDTAGELFF
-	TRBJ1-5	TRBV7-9	CASLNQPQHF
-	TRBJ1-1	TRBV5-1	CASSLGGAPEAFF
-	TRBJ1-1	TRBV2	CASNGGSATEAFF
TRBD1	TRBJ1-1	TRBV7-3	CASRETGGRKTEAFF
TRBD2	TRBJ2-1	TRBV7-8	CASSPREGGEQFF
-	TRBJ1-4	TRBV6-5	CASRTGGTNEKLFF
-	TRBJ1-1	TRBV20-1	CSAPSGGMDTEAFF
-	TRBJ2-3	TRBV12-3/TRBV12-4	CASSLAASGPDTQYF
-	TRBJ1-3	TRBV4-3	CASSQLQGSGNTIYF
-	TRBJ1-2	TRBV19	CASLQGVGNYGYTF
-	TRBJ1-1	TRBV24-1	CATSKTGLTEAFF
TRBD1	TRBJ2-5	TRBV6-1	CASNPTGQETQYF
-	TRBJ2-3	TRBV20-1	CSARGGTQYF
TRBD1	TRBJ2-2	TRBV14	CASSFGTATGELFF
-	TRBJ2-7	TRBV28	CASGYTSYEQYF